This record looks at one TCR beta chain sequence and its context. The clone's antigen remains unknown. Per-base quality was not reported, and no clone a single base away is much larger than it. TCRbeta CDR3 regions were amplified from genomic DNA by means of the immunoSEQ Assay, a bias-controlled multiplex PCR. Per the authors' processing: Nucleated cell counts per sample were estimated from amplification of reference gene primers within the assay. Sequence reads were collapsed and filtered to measure the absolute abundance of every unique TCRbeta CDR3 rearrangement. For each sample, productive Simpson clonality was calculated by taking the square root of Simpson's diversity index across productive rearrangements. TCRdb re-hosts the immuneACCESS table, in-frame sequences only. Its copies lack some clones; in the studies checked, an unresolved V gene accounts for under half of them, and the cause for the rest is not known. That table supplies the V and J calls and clone size; D and trimming were determined from the DNA. Here the sample has approximately 70,000 clones; about four fifths occur a single time. The top ten hold 15% to 20% of the sample.

Another Seattle source contributed samples from volunteer blood donors who had recovered from COVID-19. The collaborating institutions used their own protocols to collect whole blood in K2EDTA tubes. For TCRbeta analysis, collaborator samples were shipped as frozen whole blood, as isolated PBMCs, or as DNA extracted from either sample type. The CDR3 starts with the cysteine, ends with the phenylalanine, and has 12 residues. The DNA shown is the 36-base CDR3, in frame from base 1. V loses 8 bases of germline sequence and J loses 3 bases, and the interval between the two ends is 10 bases. The germline V gene gives CDR1 as SNHLY and CDR2 as FYNNEI. The data originate from a study of blood T cell repertoires in COVID-19 (dated by TCRdb to the early 2020s). Regarding the study in general: Samples covering the acute and convalescent phases of COVID-19 were provided by collaborators in the United States, Italy and Spain. The repertoires were released in a freely available public database meant as a resource for research on the immune response to SARS-CoV-2. Samples were obtained from the ongoing ImmuneRACE study (first 160 participants) and from roughly 1,300 subjects provided by 6 global collaborators. Where HLA class I and class II types were available, the types were taken from metadata supplied by the sample provider, not from assay-based typing. A de-identified subject ID, COVID-19 status, age in years and sex were almost always included in the sample metadata. Deeply sampled blood TCRbeta repertoires from subjects exposed to, actively infected with, or recovered from COVID-19 were included in the dataset. The prospective study material was composed of cDNA or gDNA derived from T cells, B-cell-depleted T cells, or PBMCs. Overall results and qualifications from the work: The amount of clinical and demographic metadata varied by source and participant and was provided uncurated.

This TCR was sampled from an older man who had recovered from COVID-19. The rearrangement combines TRBV2 with TRBJ2-5, with the D gene call left open. Source material: peripheral blood. The nucleotides read TGTGCCAGCCGTATCAGTAAAGAGACCCAGTACTTC. Its coded protein is CASRISKETQYF.